This passage covers 16 T cell receptor beta chains from one sample sequenced in a study of T cell changes during pregnancy in multiple sclerosis. Clones were sequenced by immunoSEQ multiplex PCR, and TCRdb holds only the in-frame ones, with some missing. The table records 35,000 to 55,000 clones, around 90% of them present only once. The material was CD4+ T cells from peripheral blood mononuclear cells, obtained in the third trimester of pregnancy. Receptor source: a female donor with multiple sclerosis, enrolled in a pregnancy study.

The gene calls are TRBV19 and TRBJ1-2; tentative D call: TRBD1 (6 bases). The CDR3 is 12 residues long. V lost 2 bases and J 8 bases, leaving 9 bases between the germline ends. Germline V CDR1 and CDR2: LNHDA, SQIVND (reference sequence). The CDR3 here is CASSILGAGYTF. CDR3 sequence (DNA): TGTGCCAGTAGTATATTGGGGGCGGGCTACACCTTC. Full variable domain (missing parts from reference TRBV19 and TRBJ1-2): DGGITQSPKYLFRKEGQNVTLSCEQNLNHDAMYWYRQDPGQGLRLIYYSQIVNDFQKGDIAEGYSVSREKKESFPLTVTSAQKNPTAFYLCASSILGAGYTFGSGTRLTVV.

J is TRBJ1-1 and V is TRBV4-2, with D unclear. The length of the CDR3 is 15 residues. Germline V gene sequence: CDR1 LGHNA, CDR2 YNFKEQ. Trimming took off 3 bases at V and 5 bases at J, with 16 bases between the two ends. CDR3: CASSHRRGPGTEAFF. The CDR3 DNA follows: TGTGCCAGCAGCCACCGCCGCGGCCCGGGGACTGAAGCTTTCTTT.

The rearrangement links TRBV6-5 to TRBJ2-1, with a possible D match to TRBD2 (7 bases). The length of the CDR3 is 12 residues. In germline, CDR1 is MNHEY, CDR2 SVGAGI. V was clipped by 8 bases and J by 9 bases, with 14 bases between them. The CDR3 loop reads CASGSGTTEQFF. DNA for the CDR3: TGTGCCAGCGGAAGCGGGACAACTGAGCAGTTCTTC.

V is TRBV6-1 and J is TRBJ2-3; TRBD2 agrees at 11 bases. Trimming cost V 4 bases and J 6 bases; bases outside gene matches: 18. The CDR3 has 19 amino acids. Germline loops: CDR1 MNHNS, CDR2 SASEGT. The CDR3 nucleotides are TGTGCCAGCAGTGCAGGAGGGACGGCAACTAGCGGGAGATGGGATACGCAGTATTTT. This gives the protein CASSAGGTATSGRWDTQYF.

This clone was detected once. The rearrangement joins TRBV28 to TRBJ1-3; TRBD1 is a possible D gene (6 bases). The V end lost 5 bases, the J end lost 0 bases, and 17 bases lay between the germline ends. CDR1 and CDR2 from the germline V gene are MDHEN and SYDVKM. This CDR3 region has 17 residues. The CDR3 DNA reads TGTGCCAGCAGTCGGGGGGCAGGGATCTTCTCTGGAAACACCATATATTTT. Its protein is CASSRGAGIFSGNTIYF.

The chain joins TRBV6-5 to TRBJ2-4, with 9 bases aligning to TRBD1. Germline-derived CDR1 and CDR2 are MNHEY and SVGAGI. This CDR3 has 15 residues. V lost 5 bases and J lost 1; bases outside the gene matches: 3. The CDR3 is CASSTGTGAKNIQYF. Here the CDR3 DNA reads TGTGCCAGCAGTACCGGGACAGGGGCCAAAAACATTCAGTACTTC.

V is TRBV28 and J is TRBJ1-1, with a possible D match to TRBD1 (6 bases). Germline-derived CDR1 and CDR2 are MDHEN and SYDVKM. The V gene lost 6 bases and the J gene lost 0 bases, with 8 bases spanning the gap. CDR3 length: 13 residues. This CDR3 reads CASRRQVNTEAFF. In DNA form, the CDR3 reads TGTGCCAGCAGGAGACAGGTGAACACTGAAGCTTTCTTT.

This clone has just one count. The V gene is TRBV7-2, the J gene TRBJ1-2, with D maybe TRBD1 (6 bases). Looked up from germline, CDR1 is SGHTA and CDR2 is FQGNSA. V lost 0 bases to trimming and J lost 1 base, with 18 bases between them. The CDR3 totals 18 residues. In nucleotides, the CDR3 is TGTGCCAGCAGCTTAGCGAGCACAGGGACCCAGATTAACTATGGCTACACCTTC. It specifies CASSLASTGTQINYGYTF.

This clone was detected only once. The genes are TRBV12-2 and TRBJ1-1; TRBD1, as called in the table, went unchecked against the DNA. TRBV12-2 is a documented pseudogene. There are 14 residues in the CDR3. In nucleotides, the CDR3 is TGTGCAAGTCGCTTCGACAGGGAGAACACTGAAGCTTTCTTT. Its protein product is CASRFDRENTEAFF.

As concerns this clone: At one end the junction does not follow the germline gene, possibly because of a read error. The J gene is TRBJ1-2, the V gene TRBV2, with D uncertain. Looked up from germline, CDR1 is SNHLY and CDR2 is FYNNEI. The CDR3 totals 13 residues. CDR3 sequence (DNA): TGTGCCAGTAGTGAAGCCGTACGCCGGGGCTACACCTTC. Amino acids: CASSEAVRRGYTF.

The V gene is TRBV5-1, the J gene TRBJ2-1, with TRBD1 matching over 7 bases. CDR1 SGHRS and CDR2 YFSETQ come from the germline V gene. The CDR3 covers 15 residues. J lost 9 bases, V lost 5 bases, and 14 bases had no gene match. CDR3 sequence: CASSSEVSQGSEQFF. The CDR3 region has the DNA TGCGCCAGCAGTTCGGAAGTTTCACAGGGGTCTGAGCAGTTCTTC.

The chain joins TRBV2 to TRBJ2-5; a weak D match, TRBD2 (5 bases). There are 14 residues in the CDR3. Trimming took off 4 bases at V and 0 bases at J, with 9 bases between the two ends. CDR1 SNHLY and CDR2 FYNNEI come from the germline V gene. In DNA form, the CDR3 reads TGTGCCAGCAGTGCGGGGAAGTACCAAGAGACCCAGTACTTC. Protein sequence: CASSAGKYQETQYF.

The chain employs TRBV27 and TRBJ1-1, with 7 bases fitting TRBD1. The CDR3 sequence is 14 residues long. V was pared by 5 bases and J by 3 bases, with 6 bases of the junction left unmatched. CDR1 MNHEY and CDR2 SMNVEV come from the germline V gene (reference sequence). CDR3 in amino acids: CASSPQGSYTEAFF. CDR3 nucleotide sequence: TGTGCCAGCAGTCCACAGGGGAGCTACACTGAAGCTTTCTTT.

This clone was seen a few times. V usage is TRBV25-1 and J usage is TRBJ1-1; weak D call: TRBD1 (5 bases). This CDR3 has 14 amino acids. Between the trimmed V and J ends, which lost 3 bases and 3 bases, there was a span of 11 bases. CDR1 MGHDK and CDR2 SYGVNS come from the germline V gene. CDR3 protein: CASSEEGRHTEAFF. CDR3 DNA sequence: TGTGCCAGCAGTGAGGAGGGGAGGCACACTGAAGCTTTCTTT.

V and J are TRBV18 and TRBJ1-4, with 9 bases identical to TRBD1. The CDR3 length is 14 residues. Trimming removed 5 bases from V and 8 bases from J; junction bases left unmatched: 6. Germline lookup yields CDR1 KGHSH and CDR2 LQKENI. The CDR3 nucleotides read TGTGCCAGCTCAGCCGGGACAGGGAACGAAAAACTGTTTTTT. Amino acids: CASSAGTGNEKLFF.

The chain couples TRBV19 to TRBJ2-7; 14 nucleotides align to TRBD2. The ends lost 4 bases at V and 6 bases at J; junction bases unmatched: 8. The CDR3 is 16 amino acids. Germline V gene lookup returns CDR1 LNHDA and CDR2 SQIVND (reference sequence). CDR3 DNA: TGTGCCAGTAGTAAGACCGGGACTAGCGGGAGAAGCGAGCAGTACTTC. The encoded protein is CASSKTGTSGRSEQYF.